This TCR beta chain was documented in a study of blood T cell repertoires in COVID-19. Study details: Samples taken during acute and convalescent COVID-19 were collected in the United States, Italy and Spain.

A Seattle source enrolled patients during active infection and followed them longitudinally. Trimming cost V 0 bases and J 2 bases, with 14 bases left between them. CDR1 and CDR2 from the germline V gene are LGHDT and YNNKEL (reference sequence). CDR3 length: 17 amino acids. How the authors handled the data: Amplification of reference gene primers provided the estimated nucleated cell counts. Generated by immunoSEQ multiplex PCR, the TCRdb table keeps only in-frame clones and is missing some. That table is the source of V, J and clone size, and D and trimming were worked out from the DNA. The profile shows fewer than 300,000 clones, 75% to 95% of them singletons.

The TCR comes from a person aged 18 to 30 with COVID-19, enrolled during active disease. Source material: peripheral blood. The rearrangement joins TRBV3-1 (or the pseudogene TRBV3-2) to TRBJ2-1; no clear D. The CDR3 protein is CASSQEIPRSAYNEQFF. CDR3 DNA: TGTGCCAGCAGCCAAGAAATTCCTAGGTCGGCCTACAATGAGCAGTTCTTC.